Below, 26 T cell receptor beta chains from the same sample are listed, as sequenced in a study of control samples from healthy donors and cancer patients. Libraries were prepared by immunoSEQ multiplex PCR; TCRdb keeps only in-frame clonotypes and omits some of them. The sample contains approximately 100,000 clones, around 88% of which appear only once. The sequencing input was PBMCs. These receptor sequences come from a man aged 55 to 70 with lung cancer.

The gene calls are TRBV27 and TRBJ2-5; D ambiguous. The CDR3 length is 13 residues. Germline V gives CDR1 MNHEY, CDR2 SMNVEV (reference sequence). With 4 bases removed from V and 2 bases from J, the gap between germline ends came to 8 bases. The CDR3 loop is CASSSQTQETQYF. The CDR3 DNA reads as TGTGCCAGCAGTTCACAGACTCAAGAGACCCAGTACTTC.

The CDR3 sequence is CSVEGDLGGEDTQYF. The DNA of the CDR3 is TGCAGCGTTGAAGGCGACCTAGGGGGCGAAGATACGCAGTATTTT. The chain has TRBV29-1 and TRBJ2-3; 7 bases agree with TRBD1. The CDR3 extends over 15 amino acids. Trimming at V came to 1 base and at J to 5 bases, leaving 9 bases not matched to a gene. Germline assignment: CDR1 SQVTM and CDR2 ANQGSEA.

The CDR3 loop is CASSGSGSDYEQYF. DNA for the CDR3: TGCGCCAGCAGTGGGTCAGGATCCGACTACGAGCAGTACTTC. V and J are TRBV10-2 and TRBJ2-7; D is undetermined. The CDR3 is 14 amino acids. From germline, CDR1 is WSHSY and CDR2 SAAADI. Trimming stripped 4 bases from V and 3 bases from J, with 13 bases between.

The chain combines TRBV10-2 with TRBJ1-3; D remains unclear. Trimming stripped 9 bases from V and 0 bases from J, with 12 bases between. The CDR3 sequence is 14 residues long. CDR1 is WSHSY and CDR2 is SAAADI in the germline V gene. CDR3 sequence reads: CASHTGSSGNTIYF. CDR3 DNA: TGCGCCAGTCATACCGGCAGCTCTGGAAACACCATATATTTT.

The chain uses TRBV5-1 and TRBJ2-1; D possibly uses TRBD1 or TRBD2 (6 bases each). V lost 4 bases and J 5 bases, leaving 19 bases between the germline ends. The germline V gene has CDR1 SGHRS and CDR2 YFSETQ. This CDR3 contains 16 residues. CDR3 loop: CASSLSGAYRNNEQFF. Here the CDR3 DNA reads TGCGCCAGCAGCCTCTCGGGGGCCTACCGGAACAATGAGCAGTTCTTC.

In nucleotides, the CDR3 is TGTGCCAGCAGCGTTTCAATAGGACAGGGGTCCTCAACTAATGAAAAACTGTTTTTT. This sequence encodes CASSVSIGQGSSTNEKLFF. This chain uses TRBV7-8 with TRBJ1-4; 9 nucleotides agree with TRBD1. The CDR3 sequence is 19 residues long. Looked up from germline, CDR1 is SGHVS and CDR2 is FQNEAQ. Trimming cost V 5 bases and J 0 bases; bases outside gene matches: 13.

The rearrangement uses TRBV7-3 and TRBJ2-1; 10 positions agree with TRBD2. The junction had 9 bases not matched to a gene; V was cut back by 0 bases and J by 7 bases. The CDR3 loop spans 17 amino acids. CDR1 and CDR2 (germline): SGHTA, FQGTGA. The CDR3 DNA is TGTGCCAGCAGCTTAACAGCCCTAAGCGGGGGGGTTAATGAGCAGTTCTTC. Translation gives CASSLTALSGGVNEQFF.

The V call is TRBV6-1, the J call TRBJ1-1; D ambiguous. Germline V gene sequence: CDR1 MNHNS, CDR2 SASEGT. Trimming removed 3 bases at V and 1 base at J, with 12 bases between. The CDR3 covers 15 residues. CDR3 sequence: CASSDKGRANTEAFF. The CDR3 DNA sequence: TGTGCCAGCAGTGACAAGGGCAGAGCGAACACTGAAGCTTTCTTT.

CDR3 sequence reads: CASSLRGRVGETGSPLHF. The CDR3 nucleotides read TGTGCCAGCAGCTTAAGAGGCAGGGTCGGGGAGACGGGTTCACCCCTCCACTTT. V and J are TRBV7-8 and TRBJ1-6; maybe TRBD1 (5 bases). With 2 bases removed from V and 9 bases from J, the gap between germline ends came to 23 bases. Germline-derived CDR1 and CDR2 are SGHVS and FQNEAQ. The CDR3 totals 18 residues.

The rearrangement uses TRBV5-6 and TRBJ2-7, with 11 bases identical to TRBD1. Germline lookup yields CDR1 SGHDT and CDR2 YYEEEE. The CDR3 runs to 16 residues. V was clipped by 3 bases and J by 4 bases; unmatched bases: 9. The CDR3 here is CASSWNVGQGAYEQYV. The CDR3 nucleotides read TGTGCCAGCAGCTGGAACGTAGGACAGGGGGCTTACGAGCAGTACGTC.

The CDR3 DNA is TGTGCCAGTACCGGGACAGGGGCCACCGGGGAGCTGTTTTTT. It translates to CASTGTGATGELFF. This rearrangement joins TRBV19 to TRBJ2-2, with TRBD1 matching 10 bases. In germline, CDR1 is LNHDA, CDR2 SQIVND (reference sequence). CDR3 length: 14 residues. The V gene end was trimmed by 7 bases and the J gene end by 4 bases; junction bases not matched to a gene: 3.

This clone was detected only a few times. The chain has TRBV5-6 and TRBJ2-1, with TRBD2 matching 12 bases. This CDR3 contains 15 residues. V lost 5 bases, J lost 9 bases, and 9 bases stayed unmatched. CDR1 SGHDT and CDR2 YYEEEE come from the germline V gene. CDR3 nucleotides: TGTGCCAGCAGTTCGACTAGCGGGGGACGCGCTGAGCAGTTCTTC. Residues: CASSSTSGGRAEQFF.

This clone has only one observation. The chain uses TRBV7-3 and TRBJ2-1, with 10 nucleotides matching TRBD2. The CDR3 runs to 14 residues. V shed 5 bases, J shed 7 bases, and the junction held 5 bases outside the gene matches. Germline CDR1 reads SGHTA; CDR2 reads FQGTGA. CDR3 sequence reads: CASSLQRGGNEQFF. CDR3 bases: TGTGCCAGCAGCCTACAGCGGGGGGGAAATGAGCAGTTCTTC.

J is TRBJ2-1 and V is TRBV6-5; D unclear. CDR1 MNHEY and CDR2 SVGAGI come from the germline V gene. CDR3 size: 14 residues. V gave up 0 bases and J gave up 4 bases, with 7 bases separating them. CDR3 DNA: TGTGCCAGCAGTTACTCGGCGAATTACAATGAGCAGTTCTTC. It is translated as CASSYSANYNEQFF.

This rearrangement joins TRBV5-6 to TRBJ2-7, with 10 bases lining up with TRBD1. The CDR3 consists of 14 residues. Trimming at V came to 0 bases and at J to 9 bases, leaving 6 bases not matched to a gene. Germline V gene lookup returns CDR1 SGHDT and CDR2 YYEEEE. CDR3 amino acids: CASSLGQGAGRQYV. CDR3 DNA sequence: TGTGCCAGCAGCTTGGGACAGGGGGCTGGGAGGCAGTACGTC.

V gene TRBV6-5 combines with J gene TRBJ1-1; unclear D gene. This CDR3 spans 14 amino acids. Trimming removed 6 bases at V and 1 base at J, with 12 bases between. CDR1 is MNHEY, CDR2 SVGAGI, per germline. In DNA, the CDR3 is TGTGCCAGCAGCCGCGACTGGGGGAACACTGAAGCTTTCTTT. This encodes CASSRDWGNTEAFF.

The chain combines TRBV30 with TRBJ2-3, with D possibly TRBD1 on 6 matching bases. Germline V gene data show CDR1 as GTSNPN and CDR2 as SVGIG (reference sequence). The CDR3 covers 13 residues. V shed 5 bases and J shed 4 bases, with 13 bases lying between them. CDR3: CAWQGKGADTQYF. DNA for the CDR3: TGTGCCTGGCAGGGGAAAGGCGCAGATACGCAGTATTTT.

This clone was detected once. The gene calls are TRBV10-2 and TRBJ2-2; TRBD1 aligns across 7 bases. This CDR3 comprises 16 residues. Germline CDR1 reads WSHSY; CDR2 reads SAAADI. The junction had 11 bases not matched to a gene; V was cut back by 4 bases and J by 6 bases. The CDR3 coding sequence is TGCGCCAGCAGTGCCCAAGGGGGCATATACGCCGGGGAGCTGTTTTTT. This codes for CASSAQGGIYAGELFF.

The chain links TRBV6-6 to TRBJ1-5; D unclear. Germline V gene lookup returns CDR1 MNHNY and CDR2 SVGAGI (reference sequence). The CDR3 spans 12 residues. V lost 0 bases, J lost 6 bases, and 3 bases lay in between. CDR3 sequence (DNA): TGTGCCAGCAGTTACTCTAGTCAGCCCCAGCATTTT. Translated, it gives CASSYSSQPQHF.

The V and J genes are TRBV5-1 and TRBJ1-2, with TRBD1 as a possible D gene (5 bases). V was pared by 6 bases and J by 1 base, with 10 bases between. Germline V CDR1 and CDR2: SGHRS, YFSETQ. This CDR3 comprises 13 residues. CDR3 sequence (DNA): TGCGCCAGCACCTTAGACAGTAACTATGGCTACACCTTC. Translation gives CASTLDSNYGYTF.

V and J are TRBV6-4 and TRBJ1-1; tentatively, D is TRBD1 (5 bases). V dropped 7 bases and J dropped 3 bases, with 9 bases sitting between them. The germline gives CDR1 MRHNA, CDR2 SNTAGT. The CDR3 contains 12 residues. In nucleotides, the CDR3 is TGTGCCAGCATGGGGGTAGACACTGAAGCTTTCTTT. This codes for CASMGVDTEAFF.

CDR3 bases: TGCAGCGTTGATCGGCGCATCTCAGGACCTCTAGGAGCCTACGAGCAGTACTTC. The encoded protein is CSVDRRISGPLGAYEQYF. V gene TRBV29-1 combines with J gene TRBJ2-7; D unresolved. The germline V gene has CDR1 SQVTM and CDR2 ANQGSEA. V was pared by 3 bases and J by 2 bases, with 26 bases between. This CDR3 spans 18 amino acids.

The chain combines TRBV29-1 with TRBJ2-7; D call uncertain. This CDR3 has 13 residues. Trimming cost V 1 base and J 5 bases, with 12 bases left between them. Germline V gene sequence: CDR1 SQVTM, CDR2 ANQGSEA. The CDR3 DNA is TGCAGCGTTGAAGTTGCGATTGGCGACGAGCAGTACTTC. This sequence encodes CSVEVAIGDEQYF.

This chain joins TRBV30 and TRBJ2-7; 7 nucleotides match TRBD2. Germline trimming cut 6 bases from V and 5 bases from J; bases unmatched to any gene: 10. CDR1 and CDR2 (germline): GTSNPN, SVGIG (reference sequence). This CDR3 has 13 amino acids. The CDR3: CACKPGGRDEQYF. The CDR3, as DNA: TGTGCCTGTAAGCCTGGGGGGAGGGACGAGCAGTACTTC.

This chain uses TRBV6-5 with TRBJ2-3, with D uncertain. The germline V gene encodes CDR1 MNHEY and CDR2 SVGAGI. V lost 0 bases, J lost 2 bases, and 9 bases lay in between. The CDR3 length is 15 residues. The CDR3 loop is CASSYSMGTTDTQYF. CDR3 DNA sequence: TGTGCCAGCAGTTACTCGATGGGTACCACAGATACGCAGTATTTT.

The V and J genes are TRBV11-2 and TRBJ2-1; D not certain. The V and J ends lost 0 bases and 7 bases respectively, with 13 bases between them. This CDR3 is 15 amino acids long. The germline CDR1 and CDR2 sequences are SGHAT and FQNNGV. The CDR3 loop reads CASSLDLTSWNEQFF. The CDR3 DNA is TGTGCCAGCAGCTTAGATCTTACCAGTTGGAATGAGCAGTTCTTC.